This T cell receptor beta chain was recovered during a study of radiation and T cells in renal cell carcinoma (dated by TCRdb to 2020 to 2021). For the wider study: A total of some 51 samples underwent TCR beta sequencing, made up of 26 tumors and some 27 peripheral blood samples. Across all 50 or so samples, 4,016,671 unique CDR3 nucleotide sequences, encoding approximately 2.5 million unique CDR3 amino acid sequences, were identified. What the research found in general, with its limitations: TCR clonality was higher in irradiated tumors than in controls, as the top 100 clonotypes made up an average of roughly 54% of the repertoire in irradiated tumors compared with 43% in nephrectomy-only tumors. Because the trial had a single-armed design, the trial could not examine how radiation dose or scheduling affected the TCR repertoire. Irradiated tumors contained more dominant CDR3 motifs, and these motifs occupied a larger share of the repertoire than in control tumors. Intratumoral heterogeneity went uncaptured because the only tumor material available was small regions of roughly 1 g.

The CDR1 and CDR2 encoded by the germline V gene (reference sequence) are SGHKS and YYEKEE. The CDR3 starts with the cysteine, ends with the phenylalanine, and has 14 residues. The read is trimmed to its CDR3 DNA, 42 bases read in frame from base 1. Trimming costs V 3 bases and J 0 bases, and their ends lie 9 bases apart. Sample time point, as interpreted from the label and publication: tumor resected at nephrectomy. The intended sense of this specimen's treatment or condition label: treatment-naive control, cytoreductive nephrectomy. Control tumors came from treatment-naive renal cell carcinoma patients who underwent cytoreductive nephrectomy without prior radiation. Renal cell carcinoma with clear cell pathology was present in all patients. Control tumors used for TCR sequencing came from a handful of females and 11 males, resected 2011 to 2014, with median age around 50 years (range roughly 35 to 82). Tumor processing involved mechanical dissociation, digestion with collagenase/hyaluronidase at 37 degrees C, handling in gentleMACS C tubes, and storage in liquid nitrogen. The QIAamp DNA Blood Mini Kit (Qiagen) was used to prepare genomic DNA for TCR sequencing. Only samples passing all quality control checks were included in the analyses.

Following the manufacturer's recommendations, the immunoSEQ kit was used to generate TCR beta libraries from genomic DNA. To prepare libraries, a first multiplex PCR with proprietary primers was run, followed by a second PCR that added unique barcodes, and a bead cleanup was done after each round. A positive control reaction and a negative control reaction, both provided in the kit, were run with every batch of samples. The final libraries were assessed on an Agilent 4200 TapeStation D1000 ScreenTape, pooled by volume, and quantified by qPCR. Sequencing was performed on an Illumina NextSeq500 using a MidOutput 150-cycle cartridge, with 156 Read1 cycles, 15 Index1 cycles, and the kit custom primers. The pooled library was loaded at around 1.1 pM with around 20% PhiX control spiked in. The original pipeline was this. Vendor-processed data were analyzed in R, with a clonotype defined as all T cells sharing the same CDR3 nucleotide sequence. For clone abundance analyses, frequencies were normalized to the 10,000 most abundant clones in each sample. Public T cell clones, which averaged fewer than five per sample, were removed prior to analysis. ImmunoMap was used for dominant motif analysis with the PAM10 matrix, a gap penalty of 30, and a homology threshold of 0.3, and any motif reaching a cumulative frequency of at least 0.01 was considered dominant. Imported from immuneACCESS, the table was reduced by TCRdb to in-frame sequences with V and J called. These copies leave out some clones; in studies compared against another copy, an unresolved V gene accounts for under half, and the cause of the remainder is not known. V and J calls and clone size are as listed in that table; D and trimming were resolved from the DNA. Recorded for this sample are roughly 21,000 clones; around half of them occurred a single time. The ten largest clones add up to 20% to 25% of the sample.

Concerning this clone: This clone's antigen is unknown. Base-call qualities are not available, and no considerably larger clone is one nucleotide away.

The receptor comes from a human donor with renal cell carcinoma. This specimen consisted of tumor tissue, obtained from a patient whose treatment was nephrectomy without radiotherapy. The rearranged segments are TRBV5-5 and TRBJ2-5; too little of a D gene remains to name it. CDR3 sequence: CASSSAIHQETQYF. The sequenced DNA is TGTGCCAGCAGCTCGGCCATCCACCAAGAGACCCAGTACTTC.